This T cell receptor (beta chain) was recorded in a study of post-analysis software for immune sequencing data. The study's findings and limits: Compared with controls, patients had more of about 5 TRBV segments, including TRBV5-6, TRBV5-1 and TRBV20-1. Clustering by F measure revealed strong co-clustering among samples prepared together in one batch. Controls significantly exceeded multiple sclerosis patients in normalized Chao1 diversity.

Prepared libraries of TCR beta cDNA carried unique molecular identifiers. Each batch of about 0.95 to 11 million T cells produced hundreds of thousands of cDNA molecules. TCRdb recomputed calls from the PCR reads with MiXCR, one row per CDR3 protein. This table has 350,000 to 450,000 distinct CDR3 sequences, over 30% appearing once. With respect to this clonotype: Antigen: not known.

Germline lookup yields CDR1 MGHRA and CDR2 YSYEKL. The CDR3 runs to 13 residues. Trimming cost V 1 base and J 7 bases, with 5 bases left between them. The sequence came from a girl under 10 years old with multiple sclerosis. The rearrangement uses TRBV4-1 and TRBJ1-6; D is undetermined. Input material: blood. The DNA of the CDR3 is TGCGCCAGCAGCCAAGTTAGGAATTCACCCCTCCACTTT. Its translation: CASSQVRNSPLHF.